A selection of T cell receptor beta chains follows, all from one sample in a study of cytomegalovirus exposure and HLA in healthy donors. Only in-frame clones appear in the TCRdb table, and some are missing; sequencing was by immunoSEQ multiplex PCR. The sample lists some 66,000 clones, approximately 81% occurring once. The sequenced material came from PBMCs. These receptors all come from a woman under 40 in good health and CMV-seronegative. Each CDR3 is given with its conserved first and last residue. A D gene is named only where the DNA matches it firmly. Not all rows give a size; the values are once, few, many and, for expanded clones, a class.

cdr3_aa: CASGPSRTGPNQPQHF; cdr3_nt: TGTGCTAGTGGCCCCTCCCGGACAGGCCCCAATCAGCCCCAGCATTTT; d_call: TRBD1; clone_size: NA; v_call: TRBV12-5; j_call: TRBJ1-5
cdr3_aa: CASSSGISGANVLTF; cdr3_nt: TGTGCCAGCAGCTCCGGGATCTCTGGGGCCAACGTCCTGACTTTC; d_call: NA; clone_size: NA; v_call: TRBV5-6; j_call: TRBJ2-6
cdr3_aa: CASREGQGFEPLHF; cdr3_nt: TGTGCCAGCAGAGAGGGACAAGGGTTCGAACCCCTCCACTTT; d_call: NA; clone_size: NA; v_call: TRBV2; j_call: TRBJ1-6
cdr3_aa: CASSWSSNYGYTF; cdr3_nt: TGCGCCAGCAGCTGGAGCAGTAACTATGGCTACACCTTC; d_call: NA; clone_size: NA; v_call: TRBV4-3; j_call: TRBJ1-2
cdr3_aa: CASSLHPGSSNEKLFF; cdr3_nt: TGTGCCAGCAGTCTACACCCAGGGTCCTCTAATGAAAAACTGTTTTTT; d_call: NA; clone_size: NA; v_call: TRBV28; j_call: TRBJ1-4
cdr3_aa: CASSLETVGRQETQYF; cdr3_nt: TGTGCCAGCAGCTTAGAGACAGTGGGTCGCCAAGAGACCCAGTACTTC; d_call: NA; clone_size: once; v_call: TRBV7-9; j_call: TRBJ2-5
cdr3_aa: CASSDSRRGDTGELFF; cdr3_nt: TGTGCCAGCAGTGACTCGCGGCGGGGGGACACCGGGGAGCTGTTTTTT; d_call: TRBD2; clone_size: NA; v_call: TRBV6-4; j_call: TRBJ2-2
cdr3_aa: CASTPVESFSGNTIYF; cdr3_nt: TGTGCCAGCACCCCGGTGGAGTCCTTCTCTGGAAACACCATATATTTT; d_call: NA; clone_size: NA; v_call: TRBV4-2; j_call: TRBJ1-3
cdr3_aa: CASSQGRGLNTEAFF; cdr3_nt: TGTGCCAGCAGCCAAGGGCGAGGTTTGAACACTGAAGCTTTCTTT; d_call: NA; clone_size: NA; v_call: TRBV4-2; j_call: TRBJ1-1
cdr3_aa: CASSFLQGPEQFF; cdr3_nt: TGTGCCAGCAGTTTCCTTCAGGGGCCTGAGCAGTTCTTC; d_call: NA; clone_size: NA; v_call: TRBV28; j_call: TRBJ2-1
cdr3_aa: CASSSPGGSAEAFF; cdr3_nt: TGTGCCAGCAGTTCCCCAGGGGGCAGCGCTGAAGCTTTCTTT; d_call: TRBD1; clone_size: few; v_call: TRBV5-4; j_call: TRBJ1-1
cdr3_aa: CASSYDSENTEAFF; cdr3_nt: TGTGCCAGCAGTTACGACAGTGAGAACACTGAAGCTTTCTTT; d_call: NA; clone_size: NA; v_call: TRBV6-5; j_call: TRBJ1-1
cdr3_aa: CASILSGLNTEAFF; cdr3_nt: TGTGCCAGCATTTTATCTGGGCTGAACACTGAAGCTTTCTTT; d_call: NA; clone_size: NA; v_call: TRBV28; j_call: TRBJ1-1
cdr3_aa: CASSEGRGLTNTEAFF; cdr3_nt: TGCGCCAGCAGTGAGGGAAGGGGGCTAACGAACACTGAAGCTTTCTTT; d_call: TRBD1; clone_size: once; v_call: TRBV10-2; j_call: TRBJ1-1
cdr3_aa: CASRTGVSTYKQYF; cdr3_nt: TGTGCCAGCAGAACAGGGGTTAGTACCTACAAGCAGTACTTC; d_call: TRBD1; clone_size: NA; v_call: TRBV28; j_call: TRBJ2-7
cdr3_aa: CASSETGFHGYTF; cdr3_nt: TGTGCCAGCAGCGAAACAGGGTTCCATGGCTACACCTTC; d_call: NA; clone_size: NA; v_call: TRBV6-5; j_call: TRBJ1-2
cdr3_aa: CASSITRGANQPQHF; cdr3_nt: TGTGCCAGTAGTATAACGCGGGGGGCAAATCAGCCCCAGCATTTT; d_call: NA; clone_size: once; v_call: TRBV19; j_call: TRBJ1-5
cdr3_aa: CASSQGLAGGPRTGELFF; cdr3_nt: TGCGCCAGCAGCCAAGGACTAGCGGGGGGGCCGCGGACCGGGGAGCTGTTTTTT; d_call: TRBD2; clone_size: NA; v_call: TRBV4-1; j_call: TRBJ2-2
cdr3_aa: CASSLRRGTDEQYF; cdr3_nt: TGTGCCAGCAGCTTGCGGCGCGGGACGGACGAGCAGTACTTC; d_call: NA; clone_size: NA; v_call: TRBV5-6; j_call: TRBJ2-7
cdr3_aa: CASSFTGQGAVGQYF; cdr3_nt: TGTGCCAGCAGCTTCACGGGACAGGGGGCCGTTGGGCAGTACTTC; d_call: TRBD1; clone_size: NA; v_call: TRBV7-2; j_call: TRBJ2-7
cdr3_aa: CASSFRSGYTF; cdr3_nt: TGTGCCAGCAGCTTTCGGAGTGGCTACACCTTC; d_call: NA; clone_size: few; v_call: TRBV11-2; j_call: TRBJ1-2
cdr3_aa: CSSRKTPYYEQYF; cdr3_nt: TGTTCCAGCAGAAAGACACCATACTACGAGCAGTACTTC; d_call: NA; clone_size: NA; v_call: TRBV7-9; j_call: TRBJ2-7
cdr3_aa: CASSLGQGPPSGANVLTF; cdr3_nt: TGTGCCAGCAGTTTAGGACAGGGGCCACCCTCTGGGGCCAACGTCCTGACTTTC; d_call: TRBD1; clone_size: few; v_call: TRBV28; j_call: TRBJ2-6
cdr3_aa: CASSLGRGNEKLFF; cdr3_nt: TGTGCCAGCAGCTTGGGAAGGGGGAATGAAAAACTGTTTTTT; d_call: NA; clone_size: few; v_call: TRBV6-6; j_call: TRBJ1-4
cdr3_aa: CASSQDPTGAMNTEAFF; cdr3_nt: TGCGCCAGCAGCCAAGATCCGACAGGGGCTATGAACACTGAAGCTTTCTTT; d_call: TRBD1; clone_size: NA; v_call: TRBV4-3; j_call: TRBJ1-1
cdr3_aa: CASSQEPPRAGGNEQYF; cdr3_nt: TGCGCCAGCAGCCAAGAGCCCCCCCGAGCGGGGGGGAACGAGCAGTACTTC; d_call: TRBD2; clone_size: once; v_call: TRBV4-1; j_call: TRBJ2-7
cdr3_aa: CASSTTATNEKLFF; cdr3_nt: TGTGCCAGTAGCACGACAGCTACTAATGAAAAACTGTTTTTT; d_call: NA; clone_size: NA; v_call: TRBV19; j_call: TRBJ1-4
cdr3_aa: CASSLGTGLYEQYF; cdr3_nt: TGTGCCAGCAGCTTAGGGACAGGGCTCTACGAGCAGTACTTC; d_call: TRBD1; clone_size: few; v_call: TRBV11-2; j_call: TRBJ2-7
cdr3_aa: CASSAGLSNEKLFF; cdr3_nt: TGTGCCAGCAGCGCGGGACTGTCAAATGAAAAACTGTTTTTT; d_call: NA; clone_size: NA; v_call: TRBV9; j_call: TRBJ1-4
cdr3_aa: CASSLVLAGGPNEQFF; cdr3_nt: TGTGCCAGCAGCTTAGTTCTAGCAGGGGGGCCTAATGAGCAGTTCTTC; d_call: NA; clone_size: NA; v_call: TRBV11-3; j_call: TRBJ2-1
cdr3_aa: CASTLTSCTSDTQYF; cdr3_nt: TGTGCCAGCACTCTGACTAGCTGTACATCCGATACGCAGTATTTT; d_call: TRBD2; clone_size: NA; v_call: TRBV6-8; j_call: TRBJ2-3
cdr3_aa: CASGSRDNSYEQYF; cdr3_nt: TGTGCCAGCGGGAGCCGGGACAACTCCTACGAGCAGTACTTC; d_call: NA; clone_size: NA; v_call: TRBV27; j_call: TRBJ2-7
cdr3_aa: CTSSQDPSGGAGDEQFF; cdr3_nt: TGCACCAGCAGCCAAGACCCGAGCGGGGGGGCGGGGGATGAGCAGTTCTTC; d_call: NA; clone_size: NA; v_call: TRBV1; j_call: TRBJ2-1
cdr3_aa: CASRKGTGNNEQFF; cdr3_nt: TGCGCCAGCAGAAAGGGGACAGGGAACAATGAGCAGTTCTTC; d_call: TRBD1; clone_size: NA; v_call: TRBV5-1; j_call: TRBJ2-1
cdr3_aa: CASSFPPGTGMNTEAFF; cdr3_nt: TGCGCCAGCAGCTTCCCTCCCGGGACAGGGATGAACACTGAAGCTTTCTTT; d_call: TRBD1; clone_size: NA; v_call: TRBV5-1; j_call: TRBJ1-1
cdr3_aa: CASSLRGIDTGELFF; cdr3_nt: TGTGCCAGCAGCTTAAGGGGCATAGACACCGGGGAGCTGTTTTTT; d_call: NA; clone_size: once; v_call: TRBV11-3; j_call: TRBJ2-2
cdr3_aa: CASSGLGRTGFYEQYF; cdr3_nt: TGTGCCAGCAGTGGGCTCGGCAGGACGGGGTTCTACGAGCAGTACTTC; d_call: NA; clone_size: NA; v_call: TRBV6-1; j_call: TRBJ2-7
cdr3_aa: CASSLGGTTHNEQFF; cdr3_nt: TGTGCCAGCAGCTTAGGCGGCACTACCCACAATGAGCAGTTCTTC; d_call: NA; clone_size: NA; v_call: TRBV11-3; j_call: TRBJ2-1
cdr3_aa: CASSVSPVNSLNEKLFF; cdr3_nt: TGTGCCAGCAGTGTATCGCCGGTGAACAGCCTAAATGAAAAACTGTTTTTT; d_call: NA; clone_size: few; v_call: TRBV28; j_call: TRBJ1-4
cdr3_aa: CASSESGVAGGFYNEQFF; cdr3_nt: TGCGCCAGCAGTGAGTCTGGGGTAGCGGGGGGTTTCTACAATGAGCAGTTCTTC; d_call: TRBD2; clone_size: NA; v_call: TRBV10-1; j_call: TRBJ2-1
cdr3_aa: CASSFIDTPYEQYF; cdr3_nt: TGTGCCAGCAGTTTCATCGATACTCCCTACGAGCAGTACTTC; d_call: NA; clone_size: once; v_call: TRBV27; j_call: TRBJ2-7
cdr3_aa: CASSPTDRMNTEAFF; cdr3_nt: TGTGCCAGCAGCCCCACCGACAGAATGAACACTGAAGCTTTCTTT; d_call: NA; clone_size: few; v_call: TRBV7-9; j_call: TRBJ1-1
cdr3_aa: CASSVRHQNTEAFF; cdr3_nt: TGTGCCAGCAGTGTTCGACACCAGAACACTGAAGCTTTCTTT; d_call: NA; clone_size: NA; v_call: TRBV25-1; j_call: TRBJ1-1
cdr3_aa: CASVQDYGYTF; cdr3_nt: TGTGCCAGTGTACAGGACTATGGCTACACCTTC; d_call: NA; clone_size: few; v_call: TRBV28; j_call: TRBJ1-2
cdr3_aa: CASSIDPESSSYNEQFF; cdr3_nt: TGTGCCAGTAGTATAGATCCGGAGTCCTCCTCCTACAATGAGCAGTTCTTC; d_call: NA; clone_size: NA; v_call: TRBV19; j_call: TRBJ2-1
cdr3_aa: CASSLGQGGEKLFF; cdr3_nt: TGTGCCAGCAGTTTAGGACAGGGGGGAGAAAAACTGTTTTTT; d_call: TRBD1; clone_size: once; v_call: TRBV6-5; j_call: TRBJ1-4
cdr3_aa: CASSFQGTSGARGDEQFF; cdr3_nt: TGTGCCAGCAGCTTCCAAGGGACTAGCGGAGCCCGAGGCGATGAGCAGTTCTTC; d_call: TRBD2; clone_size: NA; v_call: TRBV7-2; j_call: TRBJ2-1
cdr3_aa: CASSSSSGLFLSQYF; cdr3_nt: TGTGCCAGCAGTTCCTCCTCGGGACTTTTTCTATCTCAGTATTTT; d_call: NA; clone_size: few; v_call: TRBV6-5; j_call: TRBJ2-3